The 11 T cell receptor beta chains reported below all come from one sample, sequenced in a study of T-cell memory formation after mild COVID-19. MiXCR, applied by TCRdb to the 5' RACE reads, yields one record per CDR3 protein. The sample yields roughly 410,000 distinct CDR3 sequences, roughly 26% seen once. The sample comprised PBMCs or a T cell subset sorted from them (not recorded which). The receptors shown here come from an adult woman who had mild COVID-19 (a few samples of this study predate the infection). Cell type and time point are not known.

This clonotype was seen a few times. This chain joins TRBV7-9 and TRBJ2-7, with D uncertain. The CDR3 consists of 14 residues. V lost 1 base and J 6 bases, leaving 13 bases between the germline ends. Germline CDR1 is SEHNR and CDR2 is FQNEAQ (reference sequence). The CDR3 loop reads CASSLEARRFEQYF. In DNA form, the CDR3 reads TGTGCCAGCAGCTTAGAGGCCAGAAGATTCGAGCAGTACTTC.

This chain connects TRBV4-3 to TRBJ2-7, with D possibly TRBD2 on 6 matching bases. Germline CDR1 LGHNA, CDR2 YSLEER. The CDR3 contains 16 residues. With 1 base removed from V and 0 bases from J, the gap between germline ends came to 13 bases. DNA for the CDR3: TGCGCCAGCAGCCAAGGGGAGGAGGGTGCCTCCTACGAGCAGTACTTC. Encoded protein: CASSQGEEGASYEQYF.

This clonotype was seen ten or more times. V gene TRBV2 combines with J gene TRBJ2-1; 9 nucleotides line up with TRBD1. The CDR3 is 15 residues long. The V gene's germline CDR1 is SNHLY and CDR2 FYNNEI. Germline trimming cut 5 bases from V and 1 base from J; bases unmatched to any gene: 3. The CDR3 nucleotides are TGTGCCAGCAGTCCTGGACAGGGGTCCTACAATGAGCAGTTCTTC. Translating gives CASSPGQGSYNEQFF. Full variable domain (remainder filled in from reference TRBV2 and TRBJ2-1): EPEVTQTPSHQVTQMGQEVILRCVPISNHLYFYWYRQILGQKVEFLVSFYNNEISEKSEIFDDQFSVERPDGSNFTLKIRSTKLEDSAMYFCASSPGQGSYNEQFFGPGTRLTVL.

This chain links TRBV7-6 with TRBJ2-3; D is possibly TRBD2 (6 bases). Trimming shortened V by 1 base and J by 0 bases, and 14 bases separated the two germline ends. Germline CDR1 and CDR2: SGHVS and FNYEAQ. The CDR3 has 17 amino acids. The DNA for the CDR3 is TGTGCCAGCAGCTTAGGGACTATTCATGTTAGCACAGATACGCAGTATTTT. This codes for CASSLGTIHVSTDTQYF. The full variable domain, rest sourced from reference TRBV7-6 and TRBJ2-3, is GAGVSQSPRYKVTKRGQDVALRCDPISGHVSLYWYRQALGQGPEFLTYFNYEAQQDKSGLPNDRFSAERPEGSISTLTIQRTEQRDSAMYRCASSLGTIHVSTDTQYFGPGTRLTVL.

This clonotype was observed many times. The V call is TRBV4-2, the J call TRBJ2-2, with 8 bases aligning to TRBD1. Germline V lookup: CDR1 LGHNA, CDR2 YNFKEQ. Unmatched junction bases numbered 4, after V lost 0 bases and J lost 1 base. The CDR3 runs 17 residues. CDR3 in amino acids: CASSQDPGTGNTGELFF. Written as DNA, the CDR3 is TGTGCCAGCAGCCAAGATCCCGGGACAGGGAACACCGGGGAGCTGTTTTTT.

In its sample, this clonotype was seen many times. The rearrangement uses TRBV6-5 and TRBJ1-1, with 9 bases identical to TRBD1. The CDR3 is made up of 16 amino acids. J gave up 7 bases and V 4 bases, and 13 bases lay outside the gene matches. CDR1 is MNHEY, CDR2 SVGAGI, per germline. CDR3 residues: CASSSPILTGGVEAFF. In nucleotides, the CDR3 is TGTGCCAGCAGTTCTCCTATTCTTACAGGGGGCGTTGAAGCTTTCTTT.

The CDR3 DNA sequence: TGTGCCAGCAGCTTCGATGAGGGACAGGGGTCGGACACTGAAGCTTTCTTT. It encodes CASSFDEGQGSDTEAFF. The V call is TRBV9, the J call TRBJ1-1; the match to TRBD1 covers 10 bases. The V gene end was trimmed by 4 bases and the J gene end by 3 bases; junction bases not matched to a gene: 12. The CDR3 sequence is 17 residues long. Germline loops: CDR1 SGDLS, CDR2 YYNGEE.

The rearrangement joins TRBV20-1 to TRBJ1-5; 10 positions agree with TRBD1. Germline V gene sequence: CDR1 DFQATT, CDR2 SNEGSKA (reference sequence). Unmatched junction bases numbered 13, after V lost 6 bases and J lost 2 bases. This CDR3 has 17 amino acids. CDR3 sequence: CSAPSTGGVQGNQPQHF. CDR3 nucleotides: TGCAGTGCCCCATCGACAGGGGGCGTTCAGGGCAATCAGCCCCAGCATTTT.

A few counts support this clonotype. The V and J genes are TRBV20-1 and TRBJ2-7; D gene unclear. The length of the CDR3 is 12 residues. The V end lost 3 bases, the J end lost 1 base, and 7 bases lay between the germline ends. The germline gives CDR1 DFQATT, CDR2 SNEGSKA (reference sequence). The CDR3 loop reads CSARGKSYEQYF. As DNA, the CDR3 is TGCAGTGCTAGGGGAAAGTCCTACGAGCAGTACTTC.

This clonotype has a handful of counts. The chain joins TRBV29-1 to TRBJ2-7; 7 bases fit TRBD1. V shed 2 bases, J shed 1 base, and the junction held 5 bases outside the gene matches. Germline assignment: CDR1 SQVTM and CDR2 ANQGSEA. CDR3 length: 14 amino acids. The chain's CDR3 is CSVETGAESYEQYF. The CDR3 DNA reads TGCAGCGTTGAAACAGGGGCTGAGTCCTACGAGCAGTACTTC.

This chain connects TRBV9 to TRBJ1-6, with a possible D match to TRBD1 (5 bases). V lost 0 bases to trimming and J lost 9 bases, with 16 bases between them. Germline CDR1 SGDLS, CDR2 YYNGEE. The CDR3 is 16 residues long. In DNA form, the CDR3 reads TGTGCCAGCAGCGTAGATAGTGTGAGGGGAATTTCACCCCTCCACTTT. Translated, it gives CASSVDSVRGISPLHF.